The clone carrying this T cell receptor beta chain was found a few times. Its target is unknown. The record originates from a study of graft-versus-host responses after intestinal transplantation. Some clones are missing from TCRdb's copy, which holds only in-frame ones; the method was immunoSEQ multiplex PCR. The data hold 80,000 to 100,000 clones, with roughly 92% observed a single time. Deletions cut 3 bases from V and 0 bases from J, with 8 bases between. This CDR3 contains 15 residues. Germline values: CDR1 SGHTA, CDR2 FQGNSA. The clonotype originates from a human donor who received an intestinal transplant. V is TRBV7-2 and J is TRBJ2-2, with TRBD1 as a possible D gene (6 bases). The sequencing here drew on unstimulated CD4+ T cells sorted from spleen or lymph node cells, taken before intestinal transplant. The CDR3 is CASSFYRANTGELFF. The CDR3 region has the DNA TGTGCCAGCAGCTTCTACAGGGCGAACACCGGGGAGCTGTTTTTT.